The 27 T cell receptor beta chains below come from one sample, sequenced in a study of identical twins. One entry per CDR3 protein, called by TCRdb with MiXCR from the 5' RACE reads. The table lists 750,000 to 950,000 distinct CDR3 sequences, about 12% of them singletons. The sample was also reused in another study, on yellow fever vaccine responses in identical twins.

The sequenced sample consisted of PBMCs. The receptors derive from a woman aged 18-29 years in good health.

This clonotype has a handful of counts. V gene TRBV29-1 combines with J gene TRBJ1-2; tentatively, D is TRBD1 (6 bases). The CDR3 is 14 residues long. Trimming pared 0 bases from V and 8 bases from J, leaving 16 bases between. Germline V gives CDR1 SQVTM, CDR2 ANQGSEA. The CDR3 nucleotides read TGCAGCGTTGAAGATCTCCCAGGGGCGGGGGGCTACACCTTC. This encodes CSVEDLPGAGGYTF.

V and J are TRBV12-3 or TRBV12-4 and TRBJ1-4; 9 nucleotides align to TRBD1. The CDR3 length is 15 residues. V was clipped by 9 bases and J by 10 bases; unmatched bases: 15. For the CDR3, the DNA is TGTGCCAGTAGTGCCCCCACAGGGGGCGGGGGAAAACTGTTTTTT. This sequence encodes CASSAPTGGGGKLFF.

This clonotype was observed a few times. The chain recombines TRBV5-1 with TRBJ2-3; no clear D gene. CDR1 is SGHRS and CDR2 is YFSETQ in the germline V gene. This CDR3 region has 13 residues. V was shortened by 0 bases and J by 5 bases, with 7 bases between the two germline ends. The CDR3 sequence: CASSLDSLDTQYF. CDR3 bases: TGCGCCAGCAGCTTGGATAGTCTAGATACGCAGTATTTT.

This clonotype was observed many times. This chain connects TRBV7-2 to TRBJ1-1; the match to TRBD1 covers 7 bases. The CDR3 sequence is 15 residues long. The J segment lost 1 base and the V segment lost 5 bases, leaving 7 bases of the junction unmatched. Germline CDR1 SGHTA, CDR2 FQGNSA. The CDR3 region has the DNA TGTGCCAGCAGCCAACGACAGGGACAGAACACTGAAGCTTTCTTT. It encodes CASSQRQGQNTEAFF. The full variable domain, its missing parts supplied by reference TRBV7-2 and TRBJ1-1, is GAGVSQSPSNKVTEKGKDVELRCDPISGHTALYWYRQSLGQGLEFLIYFQGNSAPDKSGLPSDRFSAERTGGSVSTLTIQRTQQEDSAVYLCASSQRQGQNTEAFFGQGTRLTVV.

The chain links TRBV28 to TRBJ2-1; TRBD1 matches 11 bases. Germline-derived CDR1 and CDR2 are MDHEN and SYDVKM. The V and J ends lost 6 bases and 3 bases, in that order; junction bases with no gene match: 7. The CDR3 spans 16 residues. The chain's CDR3 is CASRLDRGRYYNEQFF. CDR3 coding DNA: TGTGCCAGCAGGCTGGACAGGGGGCGTTACTACAATGAGCAGTTCTTC.

In its sample, this clonotype was seen a few times. The V call is TRBV27, the J call TRBJ2-5; 7 nucleotides agree with TRBD1. V lost 2 bases to trimming and J lost 4 bases; unmatched junction nucleotides: 7. Germline CDR1 is MNHEY and CDR2 is SMNVEV (reference sequence). This CDR3 spans 15 amino acids. CDR3 region: CASSLAGAGGETQYF. The CDR3 nucleotides read TGTGCCAGCAGTTTAGCCGGGGCAGGGGGAGAGACCCAGTACTTC.

The chain carries TRBV28 and TRBJ2-1, with 9 bases identical to TRBD2. Germline V gives CDR1 MDHEN, CDR2 SYDVKM. The trim removed 2 bases at V and 5 bases at J, leaving 1 base unmatched. The CDR3 length is 14 residues. As DNA, the CDR3 is TGTGCCAGCAGTTTAAAGCGGGGGGACAATGAGCAGTTCTTC. Residues: CASSLKRGDNEQFF.

This rearrangement joins TRBV12-3 or TRBV12-4 to TRBJ1-1; 12 bases match TRBD1. The CDR3 consists of 14 residues. V shed 7 bases and J 4 bases; nucleotides not matched to a gene: 4. CDR3 sequence (DNA): TGTGCCAGCAACAAGGGACAGGGGGCCACTGAAGCTTTCTTT. Translated, it gives CASNKGQGATEAFF.

The sample holds a few counts of this clonotype. This chain joins TRBV12-3 or TRBV12-4 and TRBJ2-3; D gene unclear. CDR3 length: 14 amino acids. V shed 6 bases and J shed 2 bases, with 12 bases lying between them. The CDR3 reads CASRSDSYTDTQYF. In DNA, the CDR3 is TGTGCCAGCAGGTCAGACTCGTACACAGATACGCAGTATTTT.

This clonotype was observed a few times. The rearrangement uses TRBV12-3 or TRBV12-4 and TRBJ2-1; tentatively, D is TRBD2 (5 bases). V was pared by 1 base and J by 8 bases, with 15 bases between. The CDR3 loop spans 15 amino acids. The CDR3 region is CASSLEEEPRDEQFF. The CDR3 nucleotides read TGTGCCAGCAGTTTAGAGGAGGAACCCCGCGATGAGCAGTTCTTC.

CDR3 DNA: TGTGCCAGCAGTAGAAATCCGGGCAAAAGGGAGACCCAGTACTTC. It encodes CASSRNPGKRETQYF. The V gene is TRBV28, the J gene TRBJ2-5, with unresolved D. Trimming took off 5 bases at V and 5 bases at J, with 18 bases between the two ends. The CDR3 extends over 15 amino acids. Germline CDR1 MDHEN, CDR2 SYDVKM.

This clonotype was seen only a few times. The chain uses TRBV28 and TRBJ2-7, with D possibly being TRBD1 (6 bases). Looked up from germline, CDR1 is MDHEN and CDR2 is SYDVKM. The CDR3 is 15 amino acids. Trimming left V 6 bases short and J 1 base short, with 16 bases between. CDR3 nucleotide sequence: TGTGCCAGCAGAGGGGACATGTGGGCATCCTACGAGCAGTACTTC. This translates into CASRGDMWASYEQYF.

The rearrangement joins TRBV7-8 to TRBJ1-5; the D gene is possibly TRBD1 (6 bases). The V gene's germline CDR1 is SGHVS and CDR2 FQNEAQ. The CDR3 is 17 amino acids. The V end was cut by 1 base, the J end by 0 bases, with 13 bases between. The CDR3 nucleotides are TGTGCCAGCAGCTTAGTTCCCAGGGGAAATAGCAATCAGCCCCAGCATTTT. Protein: CASSLVPRGNSNQPQHF.

The J gene is TRBJ2-1, the V gene TRBV14; 8 positions match TRBD2. V shed 1 base and J 4 bases; nucleotides not matched to a gene: 6. The CDR3 length is 16 residues. Germline-derived CDR1 and CDR2 are SGHDN and FVKESK. The CDR3, as DNA: TGTGCCAGCAGCCAAGGGACTAGCTATCGGTACAATGAGCAGTTCTTC. It translates to CASSQGTSYRYNEQFF.

This clonotype was seen repeatedly, ten times or more. The V gene is TRBV24-1, the J gene TRBJ2-7; the match to TRBD1 covers 7 bases. J gave up 5 bases and V 4 bases, and 4 bases lay outside the gene matches. Germline V gene data show CDR1 as KGHDR and CDR2 as SFDVKD. This CDR3 has 13 amino acids. CDR3 nucleotide sequence: TGTGCCACCAGTGAAGAAGGGGGCGACGAGCAGTACTTC. The encoded protein is CATSEEGGDEQYF.

The CDR3 reads CATSGTVNQPQHF. The CDR3 coding sequence is TGTGCCACCAGTGGGACAGTGAATCAGCCCCAGCATTTT. The chain joins TRBV24-1 to TRBJ1-5; a possible D gene is TRBD1 (6 bases). Germline loops: CDR1 KGHDR, CDR2 SFDVKD. The CDR3 runs to 13 residues. V was clipped by 5 bases and J by 4 bases, with 8 bases between them.

The chain recombines TRBV4-1 with TRBJ2-4; TRBD2 matches 12 bases. CDR1 and CDR2 from the germline V gene are MGHRA and YSYEKL. The junction had 14 bases not matched to a gene; V was cut back by 4 bases and J by 1 base. The CDR3 extends over 20 amino acids. CDR3 bases: TGCGCCAGCAGCCCAGATCGACGGACTAGCGGGGCTGGGGCCAAAAACATTCAGTACTTC. Translating it yields CASSPDRRTSGAGAKNIQYF.

Many counts were recorded for this clonotype. The V gene is TRBV7-9, the J gene TRBJ2-3, with a tentative D call TRBD1 (5 bases). Germline V gene lookup returns CDR1 SEHNR and CDR2 FQNEAQ (reference sequence). This CDR3 region has 13 residues. The V end lost 0 bases, the J end lost 6 bases, and 7 bases lay between the germline ends. The CDR3 spells CASSLAAGDTQYF. The CDR3 DNA follows: TGTGCCAGCAGCTTAGCCGCAGGGGATACGCAGTATTTT.

This clonotype appeared a few times. CDR3 sequence (DNA): TGTGCCACCAGTGATTTAAAGGGAGAGACCCAGTACTTC. It encodes CATSDLKGETQYF. This chain joins TRBV24-1 and TRBJ2-5; D not certain. The length of the CDR3 is 13 residues. The germline CDR1 and CDR2 sequences are KGHDR and SFDVKD. The ends were cut back, 1 base at V and 4 bases at J, with 6 bases in the middle.

This clonotype was picked up many times. The chain links TRBV28 to TRBJ2-3; 7 bases are shared with TRBD1. Germline V gene sequence: CDR1 MDHEN, CDR2 SYDVKM. After removal of 5 bases from V and 0 bases from J, the junction contained 11 bases not matched to a gene. This CDR3 is 17 amino acids long. Here the CDR3 DNA reads TGTGCCAGCAGTCCACAGGGGACCCTAGATAGCACAGATACGCAGTATTTT. It codes for CASSPQGTLDSTDTQYF. Full variable domain (missing parts from reference TRBV28 and TRBJ2-3): DVKVTQSSRYLVKRTGEKVFLECVQDMDHENMFWYRQDPGLGLRLIYFSYDVKMKEKGDIPEGYSVSREKKERFSLILESASTNQTSMYLCASSPQGTLDSTDTQYFGPGTRLTVL.

This clonotype was seen a few times. The chain carries TRBV12-3 or TRBV12-4 and TRBJ2-1; tentatively, D is TRBD2 (6 bases). The CDR3 is 15 residues long. The germline V and J ends were trimmed by 6 bases and 3 bases, with 15 bases remaining between them. The CDR3, as DNA: TGTGCCAGCAGCACTGGTGGGGGGATCTACAATGAGCAGTTCTTC. It codes for CASSTGGGIYNEQFF.

This clonotype was counted between two and nine times. The chain has TRBV24-1 and TRBJ2-7; D gene uncertain. Trimming removed 3 bases from V and 6 bases from J, with 14 bases in between. Looked up from germline, CDR1 is KGHDR and CDR2 is SFDVKD. The CDR3 contains 14 residues. The DNA of the CDR3 is TGTGCCACCAGTGATACCGGAAAGGTTGGCGAGCAGTACTTC. It is translated as CATSDTGKVGEQYF.

In this sample, this clonotype turned up many times. The chain couples TRBV5-6 to TRBJ2-2; D possibly corresponds to TRBD1 (6 bases). Germline CDR1 reads SGHDT; CDR2 reads YYEEEE. The CDR3 spans 14 residues. Trimming took 4 bases from V and 6 from J, leaving 13 bases between them. CDR3 sequence: CASSPPRTAGELFF. The CDR3 DNA reads TGTGCCAGCAGCCCTCCGAGGACAGCCGGGGAGCTGTTTTTT.

At least ten counts were recorded for this clonotype. V and J are TRBV12-3 or TRBV12-4 and TRBJ1-3; no reliable D call. V lost 5 bases and J lost 0, with 14 bases in between. The CDR3 covers 16 residues. CDR3 region: CASSVDGSSSGNTIYF. In DNA, the CDR3 is TGTGCCAGCAGTGTAGACGGATCTTCCTCTGGAAACACCATATATTTT.

This sequence joins TRBV28 and TRBJ2-1, with 15 nucleotides matching TRBD2. Trimming removed 7 bases from V and 12 bases from J; junction bases left unmatched: 16. The length of the CDR3 is 17 residues. Per germline, CDR1 MDHEN and CDR2 SYDVKM. The CDR3 sequence is CASITTLGLAGGLGQFF. CDR3 coding DNA: TGTGCCAGCATCACTACCCTCGGACTAGCGGGAGGGCTTGGGCAGTTCTTC. Together with reference TRBV28 and TRBJ2-1, the CDR3 gives the full variable domain: DVKVTQSSRYLVKRTGEKVFLECVQDMDHENMFWYRQDPGLGLRLIYFSYDVKMKEKGDIPEGYSVSREKKERFSLILESASTNQTSMYLCASITTLGLAGGLGQFFGPGTRLTVL.

V usage is TRBV6-1 and J usage is TRBJ2-1; 14 nucleotides agree with TRBD2. The CDR3 covers 18 residues. CDR1 and CDR2 (germline): MNHNS, SASEGT. V lost 6 bases and J lost 7; bases outside the gene matches: 14. CDR3: CASSQRPGLAGEANEQFF. The CDR3 nucleotides are TGTGCCAGCAGCCAGCGCCCGGGACTAGCGGGAGAAGCAAATGAGCAGTTCTTC.

The chain combines TRBV10-2 with TRBJ2-7, with a weak D call TRBD2 (5 bases). In germline, CDR1 is WSHSY, CDR2 SAAADI. The CDR3 covers 13 residues. Trimming took off 0 bases at V and 2 bases at J, with 5 bases between the two ends. The CDR3, as DNA: TGCGCCAGCAGTGAGTCGGGAGCCTACGAGCAGTACGTC. The encoded protein is CASSESGAYEQYV.